This T cell receptor (beta chain) derives from a study of T cell clones after liver transplantation. CDR3 length: 16 amino acids. Germline CDR1 reads LGHNA; CDR2 reads YNFKEQ. V lost 2 bases and J 1 base, leaving 13 bases between the germline ends. The protocol was immunoSEQ multiplex PCR, while the TCRdb copy is restricted to in-frame clones and leaves out a portion. Among over 90,000 clones listed, around 84% were seen once. The chain combines TRBV4-2 with TRBJ2-3; weak D call: TRBD2 (6 bases). The sequence was collected from a human patient who received a liver transplant. A subset of T cells may come from the graft donor. This material consisted of CD4+ T cells from blood, taken approximately 50 months after liver transplant. CDR3 loop: CASSQMGGAGTDTQYF. In DNA form, the CDR3 reads TGTGCCAGCAGCCAAATGGGCGGGGCCGGCACAGATACGCAGTATTTT.